The 21 T cell receptor beta chains presented below share a single source sample, sequenced in a study of T cells in Graves' hyperthyroidism and ophthalmopathy. There were TCR beta CDR3 regions amplified from RNA transcripts. An initial round of RT-PCR targeting the TCR CDR3 relied on the HTBI primer set. TCRdb analysed the multiplex PCR reads with MiXCR anew, one entry per CDR3 protein. The sample has some 720,000 distinct CDR3 sequences; around 15% are singletons. The sequenced sample was blood. These receptors all come from a man aged 18 to 29 with Graves' hyperthyroidism.

This clonotype has just a few counts. V and J are TRBV12-3 or TRBV12-4 and TRBJ2-7; D remains ambiguous. V lost 1 base and J lost 6, with 7 bases in between. This CDR3 has 12 amino acids. The CDR3 DNA reads TGTGCCAGCAGTTTAGATAGTATCGAGCAGTACTTC. Translation gives CASSLDSIEQYF.

This clonotype turned up a few times. The chain links TRBV14 to TRBJ2-1; D might be TRBD2 (6 bases). CDR3 length: 14 residues. The germline CDR1 and CDR2 sequences are SGHDN and FVKESK. Between the trimmed V and J ends, which lost 6 bases and 5 bases, there was a span of 14 bases. The CDR3 reads CASSPFGSNNEQFF. The CDR3 nucleotides are TGTGCCAGCAGTCCATTCGGGAGTAACAATGAGCAGTTCTTC.

This clonotype was seen a single time. The J gene is TRBJ2-7, the V gene TRBV12-3 or TRBV12-4; 8 bases agree with TRBD2. With the DNA end fitting TRBJ2-1 better, the J assignment may be wrong. The CDR3 totals 16 residues. The CDR3 is CASSLGLAGGSYEQFF. The CDR3 nucleotides read TGTGCCAGCAGTTTAGGCCTAGCGGGTGGGTCCTACGAGCAGTTCTTC.

This chain connects TRBV7-8 to TRBJ2-5, with 8 nucleotides matching TRBD1. Germline trimming cut 7 bases from V and 4 bases from J; bases unmatched to any gene: 5. The CDR3 extends over 13 amino acids. The V gene's germline CDR1 is SGHVS and CDR2 FQNEAQ. The CDR3 nucleotides read TGTGCCAGCACCAGGGGGCCCGGAGAGACCCAGTACTTC. Protein product: CASTRGPGETQYF.

The V call is TRBV29-1, the J call TRBJ1-1; D possibly corresponds to TRBD1 (6 bases). Looked up from germline, CDR1 is SQVTM and CDR2 is ANQGSEA. Trimming took off 6 bases at V and 0 bases at J, with 11 bases between the two ends. The CDR3 runs to 13 residues. The CDR3 bases are TGCAGCGTCTCAGGGGTCATGAACACTGAAGCTTTCTTT. This sequence encodes CSVSGVMNTEAFF.

J is TRBJ2-1 and V is TRBV19; the D gene is possibly TRBD2 (6 bases). The length of the CDR3 is 15 residues. Trimming stripped 5 bases from V and 2 bases from J, with 13 bases between. Germline V gene sequence: CDR1 LNHDA, CDR2 SQIVND (reference sequence). The CDR3 DNA reads TGTGCCAGTAGTCCCCGGGACTTTACCTACAATGAGCAGTTCTTC. Translated, it gives CASSPRDFTYNEQFF. Using reference TRBV19 and TRBJ2-1 for the parts outside the CDR3, the full variable domain is DGGITQSPKYLFRKEGQNVTLSCEQNLNHDAMYWYRQDPGQGLRLIYYSQIVNDFQKGDIAEGYSVSREKKESFPLTVTSAQKNPTAFYLCASSPRDFTYNEQFFGPGTRLTVL.

This clonotype was picked up many times. V gene TRBV6-1 combines with J gene TRBJ1-5; 11 nucleotides match TRBD1. The length of the CDR3 is 16 residues. The V gene's germline CDR1 is MNHNS and CDR2 SASEGT. The junction had 13 bases not matched to a gene; V was cut back by 9 bases and J by 6 bases. The CDR3 sequence: CASNRGTGGSSQPQHF. The CDR3 nucleotides are TGTGCCAGTAACCGCGGGACAGGGGGATCGAGTCAGCCCCAGCATTTT.

This clonotype came up a few times. The rearrangement uses TRBV28 and TRBJ1-2; weak D call: TRBD1 (5 bases). The CDR3 has 13 residues. Germline CDR1 and CDR2: MDHEN and SYDVKM. V was cut by 6 bases and J by 6 bases, with 14 bases left in between. For the CDR3, the DNA is TGTGCCAGCAGGGGCCGCAGGGTAGATGGCTACACCTTC. Protein: CASRGRRVDGYTF.

The chain recombines TRBV6-1 with TRBJ2-1, with 10 bases identical to TRBD2. CDR3 length: 15 residues. Germline trimming cut 3 bases from V and 7 bases from J; bases unmatched to any gene: 6. Germline CDR1 is MNHNS and CDR2 is SASEGT. The CDR3 DNA sequence: TGTGCCAGCAGTGACAGCGGGAGGGCCGGGAATGAGCAGTTCTTC. Protein product: CASSDSGRAGNEQFF.

The chain employs TRBV19 and TRBJ1-3; 7 bases line up with TRBD1. This CDR3 is built from 16 residues. Germline CDR1 reads LNHDA; CDR2 reads SQIVND (reference sequence). V gave up 10 bases and J gave up 1 base; unmatched junction bases: 13. In DNA form, the CDR3 reads TGTGCCACCAACGACCCAGGGGGTCAGTCTGGAAACACCATATATTTT. Translating it yields CATNDPGGQSGNTIYF.

There are many counts of this clonotype. The V and J genes are TRBV28 and TRBJ2-3; 10 nucleotides align to TRBD2. Germline trimming cut 1 base from V and 0 bases from J; bases unmatched to any gene: 1. Germline lookup yields CDR1 MDHEN and CDR2 SYDVKM. The CDR3 sequence is 16 residues long. The CDR3 nucleotides are TGTGCCAGCAGTTTATCGACTAGCGGGAGCACAGATACGCAGTATTTT. It specifies CASSLSTSGSTDTQYF.

This clonotype appeared many times. This rearrangement joins TRBV5-1 to TRBJ1-2; D is undetermined. The CDR3 contains 17 residues. CDR1 SGHRS and CDR2 YFSETQ come from the germline V gene. V was cut by 3 bases and J by 7 bases, with 25 bases left in between. The CDR3 coding sequence is TGCGCCAGCAGCTCGGGTCTCGGAACAGTGGAAACCCGTGGCTACACCTTC. It encodes CASSSGLGTVETRGYTF.

This clonotype has ten or more counts. The chain employs TRBV30 and TRBJ2-1; 9 positions agree with TRBD1. The germline V gene has CDR1 GTSNPN and CDR2 SVGIG (reference sequence). V was clipped by 1 base and J by 1 base; unmatched bases: 2. This CDR3 contains 15 residues. Here the CDR3 DNA reads TGTGCCTGGAGTGCGGACAGGGGTTCCTACAATGAGCAGTTCTTC. Residues: CAWSADRGSYNEQFF. Using reference TRBV30 and TRBJ2-1 for the parts outside the CDR3, the full variable domain is SQTIHQWPATLVQPVGSPLSLECTVEGTSNPNLYWYRQAAGRGLQLLFYSVGIGQISSEVPQNLSASRPQDRQFILSSKKLLLSDSGFYLCAWSADRGSYNEQFFGPGTRLTVL.

This clonotype was counted many times. The rearrangement links TRBV28 to TRBJ2-5, with TRBD1 identical over 7 bases. Per the germline V gene, CDR1 is MDHEN and CDR2 is SYDVKM. CDR3 length equals 13 residues. V dropped 3 bases and J dropped 5; count of bases not matched to a gene: 3. The CDR3 region has the DNA TGTGCCAGCAGTTTTAGGGGGCTGGAGACCCAGTACTTC. Translating it yields CASSFRGLETQYF. Combining the CDR3 with reference TRBV28 and TRBJ2-5 gives the whole variable domain DVKVTQSSRYLVKRTGEKVFLECVQDMDHENMFWYRQDPGLGLRLIYFSYDVKMKEKGDIPEGYSVSREKKERFSLILESASTNQTSMYLCASSFRGLETQYFGPGTRLLVL.

Only a few counts were recorded for this clonotype. A much more abundant neighbour one base away suggests this may be a read error. J is TRBJ2-7 and V is TRBV28; 10 nucleotides align to TRBD1. V lost 5 bases to trimming and J lost 2 bases; unmatched junction nucleotides: 3. CDR3 length: 14 amino acids. CDR1 is MDHEN, CDR2 SYDVKM, per germline. CDR3 residues: CASSDRGLTYEQYF. The CDR3 DNA sequence: TGTGCCAGCAGTGACAGGGGGCTCACCTACGAGCAGTACTTC. The full variable domain, completed using reference TRBV28 and TRBJ2-7, is DVKVTQSSRYLVKRTGEKVFLECVQDMDHENMFWYRQDPGLGLRLIYFSYDVKMKEKGDIPEGYSVSREKKERFSLILESASTNQTSMYLCASSDRGLTYEQYFGPGTRLTVT.

The CDR3 here is CASSGLTSAKETQYF. The CDR3 DNA reads as TGTGCCAGCAGCGGATTGACTAGCGCTAAAGAGACCCAGTACTTC. This chain uses TRBV7-9 with TRBJ2-5; 8 nucleotides line up with TRBD2. V shed 5 bases, J shed 3 bases, and the junction held 8 bases outside the gene matches. There are 15 residues in the CDR3. Germline V CDR1 and CDR2: SEHNR, FQNEAQ (reference sequence).

This clonotype was seen a handful of times. V and J are TRBV7-9 and TRBJ1-2; D unclear. The germline V gene has CDR1 SEHNR and CDR2 FQNEAQ (reference sequence). This CDR3 is 12 amino acids long. Trimming shortened V by 4 bases and J by 11 bases, and 14 bases separated the two germline ends. DNA for the CDR3: TGTGCCAGCAGCTACCGACCCCTGGGATACACCTTC. Translation gives CASSYRPLGYTF.

This clonotype was detected a few times. The V gene is TRBV19, the J gene TRBJ1-1; 9 nucleotides line up with TRBD1. This CDR3 is 16 amino acids long. V dropped 7 bases and J dropped 4; count of bases not matched to a gene: 13. Germline CDR1 is LNHDA and CDR2 is SQIVND (reference sequence). The CDR3 DNA sequence: TGTGCCAGTACAATCCGGGACAGGGCGAGTGGCACTGAAGCTTTCTTT. It specifies CASTIRDRASGTEAFF. Based on the CDR3 plus reference TRBV19 and TRBJ1-1, the full variable domain is DGGITQSPKYLFRKEGQNVTLSCEQNLNHDAMYWYRQDPGQGLRLIYYSQIVNDFQKGDIAEGYSVSREKKESFPLTVTSAQKNPTAFYLCASTIRDRASGTEAFFGQGTRLTVV.

This clonotype was detected a few times. This chain joins TRBV5-6 and TRBJ1-6, with D unclear. This CDR3 is built from 14 residues. Germline V gene data show CDR1 as SGHDT and CDR2 as YYEEEE. Trimming removed 4 bases at V and 8 bases at J, with 13 bases between. The chain's CDR3 is CASSPRTDYSPLHF. In nucleotides, the CDR3 is TGTGCCAGCAGCCCTCGGACCGATTATTCACCCCTCCACTTT.

This clonotype was observed many times. The chain joins TRBV28 to TRBJ2-7; no reliable D call. Trimming pared 5 bases from V and 0 bases from J, leaving 20 bases between. The V gene's germline CDR1 is MDHEN and CDR2 SYDVKM. The CDR3 extends over 17 amino acids. The CDR3 sequence is CASSHPRGVGSSYEQYF. For the CDR3, the DNA is TGTGCCAGCAGTCACCCCCGAGGAGTTGGAAGCTCCTACGAGCAGTACTTC.

In this sample, this clonotype turned up many times. The rearrangement joins TRBV7-2 to TRBJ2-7; D may be TRBD2 (5 bases). Germline CDR1 reads SGHTA; CDR2 reads FQGNSA. The CDR3 runs 16 residues. V lost 0 bases and J 3 bases, leaving 15 bases between the germline ends. CDR3 amino acids: CASSLARALLIYEQYF. In DNA form, the CDR3 reads TGTGCCAGCAGCTTAGCGAGGGCCTTGTTAATCTACGAGCAGTACTTC.